This T cell receptor (beta chain) was documented in a study of blood T cell repertoires in COVID-19. In the study overall: Researchers got acute and convalescent COVID-19 samples from the United States, Italy and Spain. PBMCs, B-cell-depleted T cells, or T cells were the source of the cDNA or gDNA that made up the material.

Under the authors' procedure: Estimates of nucleated cell counts were drawn from the amplification of reference gene primers. Assay: immunoSEQ multiplex PCR; the TCRdb copy retains only in-frame clones and omits some. V, J and clone size are those of that table, while D and trimming were read from the DNA. The sample consists of a few hundred thousand clones, roughly 88% of them appearing once. V lost 6 bases, J lost 5 bases, and 13 bases lay in between. CDR1 and CDR2 from the germline V gene are LGHNA and YSLEER. This CDR3 contains 14 residues. Material: peripheral blood. The chain employs TRBV4-3 and TRBJ2-2, with D possibly being TRBD2 (6 bases). This clonotype originated in a man between 18 and 29 years old with active or convalescent COVID-19. CDR3 region: CASSVWAGTGELFF. CDR3 DNA sequence: TGCGCCAGCAGTGTATGGGCGGGGACCGGGGAGCTGTTTTTT.